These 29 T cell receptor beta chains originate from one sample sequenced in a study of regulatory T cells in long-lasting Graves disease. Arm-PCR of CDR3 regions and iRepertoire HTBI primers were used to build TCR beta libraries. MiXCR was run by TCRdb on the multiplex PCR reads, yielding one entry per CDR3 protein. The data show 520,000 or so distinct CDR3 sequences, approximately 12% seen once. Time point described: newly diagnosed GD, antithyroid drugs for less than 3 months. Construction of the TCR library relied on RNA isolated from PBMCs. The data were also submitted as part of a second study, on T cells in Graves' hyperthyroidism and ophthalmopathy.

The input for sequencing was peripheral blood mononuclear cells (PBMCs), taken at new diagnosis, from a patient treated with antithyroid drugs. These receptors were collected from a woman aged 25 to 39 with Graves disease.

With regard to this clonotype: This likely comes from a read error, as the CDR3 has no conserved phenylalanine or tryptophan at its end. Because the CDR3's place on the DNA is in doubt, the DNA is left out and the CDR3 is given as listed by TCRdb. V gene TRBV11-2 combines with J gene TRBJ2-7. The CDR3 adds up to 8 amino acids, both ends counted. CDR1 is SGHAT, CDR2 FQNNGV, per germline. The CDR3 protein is CASSSTKT.

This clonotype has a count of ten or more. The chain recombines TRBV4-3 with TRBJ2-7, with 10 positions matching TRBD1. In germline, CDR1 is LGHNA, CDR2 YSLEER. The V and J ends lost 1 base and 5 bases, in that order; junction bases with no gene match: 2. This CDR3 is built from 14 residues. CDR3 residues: CASSQGGTGDEQYF. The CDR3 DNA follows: TGCGCCAGCAGCCAAGGGGGGACAGGGGACGAGCAGTACTTC.

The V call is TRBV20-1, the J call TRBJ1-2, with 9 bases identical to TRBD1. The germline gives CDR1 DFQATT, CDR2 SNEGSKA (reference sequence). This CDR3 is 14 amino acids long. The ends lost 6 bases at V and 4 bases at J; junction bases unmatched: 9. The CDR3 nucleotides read TGCAGTGCCTTTGACAGGGGGGATTCCTATGGCTACACCTTC. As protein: CSAFDRGDSYGYTF.

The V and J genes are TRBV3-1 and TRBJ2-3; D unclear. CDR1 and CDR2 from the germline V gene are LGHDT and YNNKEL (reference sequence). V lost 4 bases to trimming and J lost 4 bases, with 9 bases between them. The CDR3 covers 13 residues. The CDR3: CASSLLVADTQYF. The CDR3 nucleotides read TGTGCCAGCAGCCTATTAGTTGCAGATACGCAGTATTTT.

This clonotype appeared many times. CDR3 sequence (DNA): TGTGCCAGCCTGCCCGTAAAGCGGCAGTACTCTGGAAACACCATATATTTT. The encoded protein is CASLPVKRQYSGNTIYF. The chain links TRBV5-8 to TRBJ1-3, with D hard to call. CDR3 length: 17 amino acids. Trimming pared 7 bases from V and 0 bases from J, leaving 20 bases between. The germline CDR1 and CDR2 sequences are SGHTS and YDEGEE.

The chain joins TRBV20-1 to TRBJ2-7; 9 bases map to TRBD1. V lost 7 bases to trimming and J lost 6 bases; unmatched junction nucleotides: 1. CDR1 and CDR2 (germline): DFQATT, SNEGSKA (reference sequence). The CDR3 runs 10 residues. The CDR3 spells CSVDRGEQYF. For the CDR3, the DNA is TGCAGTGTGGACAGGGGCGAGCAGTACTTC.

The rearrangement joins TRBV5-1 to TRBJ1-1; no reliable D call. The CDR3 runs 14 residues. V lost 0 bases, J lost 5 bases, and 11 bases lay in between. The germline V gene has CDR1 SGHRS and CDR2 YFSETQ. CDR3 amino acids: CASSLAQSGTEAFF. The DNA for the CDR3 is TGCGCCAGCAGCTTGGCCCAGTCAGGTACTGAAGCTTTCTTT.

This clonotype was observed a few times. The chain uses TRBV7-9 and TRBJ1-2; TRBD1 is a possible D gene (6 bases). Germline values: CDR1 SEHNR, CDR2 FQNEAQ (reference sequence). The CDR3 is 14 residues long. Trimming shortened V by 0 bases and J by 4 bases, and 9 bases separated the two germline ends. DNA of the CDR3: TGTGCCAGCAGCTTAGCCGGACAGATCTATGGCTACACCTTC. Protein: CASSLAGQIYGYTF.

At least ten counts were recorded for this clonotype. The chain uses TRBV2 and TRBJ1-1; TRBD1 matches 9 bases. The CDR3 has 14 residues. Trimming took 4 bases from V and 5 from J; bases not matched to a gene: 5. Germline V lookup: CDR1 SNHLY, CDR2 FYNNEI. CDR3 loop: CASSVGQGDTEAFF. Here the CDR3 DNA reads TGTGCCAGCAGTGTGGGACAGGGAGATACTGAAGCTTTCTTT.

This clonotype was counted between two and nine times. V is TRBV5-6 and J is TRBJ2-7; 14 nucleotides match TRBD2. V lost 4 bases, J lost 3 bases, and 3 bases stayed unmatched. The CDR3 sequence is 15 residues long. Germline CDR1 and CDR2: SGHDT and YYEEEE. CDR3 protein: CASSGGLAGVYEQYF. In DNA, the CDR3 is TGTGCCAGCAGCGGGGGACTAGCGGGAGTCTACGAGCAGTACTTC.

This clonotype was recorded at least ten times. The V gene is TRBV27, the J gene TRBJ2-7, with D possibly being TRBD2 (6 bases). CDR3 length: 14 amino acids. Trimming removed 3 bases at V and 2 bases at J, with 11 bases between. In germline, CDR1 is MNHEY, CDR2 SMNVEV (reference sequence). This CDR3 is CASSFAGQTYEQYF. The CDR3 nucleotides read TGTGCCAGCAGTTTTGCGGGGCAGACCTACGAGCAGTACTTC.

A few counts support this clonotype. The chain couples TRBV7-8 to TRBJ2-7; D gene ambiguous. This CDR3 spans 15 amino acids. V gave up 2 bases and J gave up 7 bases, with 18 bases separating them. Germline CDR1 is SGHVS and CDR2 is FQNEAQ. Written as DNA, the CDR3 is TGTGCCAGCAGCTTAATACAACCGGGTTCTTGGGAGCAGTACTTC. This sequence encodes CASSLIQPGSWEQYF. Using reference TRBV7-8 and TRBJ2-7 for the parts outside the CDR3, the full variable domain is GAGVSQSPRYKVAKRGQDVALRCDPISGHVSLFWYQQALGQGPEFLTYFQNEAQLDKSGLPSDRFFAERPEGSVSTLKIQRTQQEDSAVYLCASSLIQPGSWEQYFGPGTRLTVT.

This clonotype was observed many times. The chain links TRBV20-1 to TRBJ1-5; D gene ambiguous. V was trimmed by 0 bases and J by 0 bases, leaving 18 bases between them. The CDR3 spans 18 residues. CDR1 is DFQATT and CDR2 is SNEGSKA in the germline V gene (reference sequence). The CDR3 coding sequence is TGCAGTGCTAGAGACTCGACATACGGACCCAATAGCAATCAGCCCCAGCATTTT. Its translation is CSARDSTYGPNSNQPQHF.

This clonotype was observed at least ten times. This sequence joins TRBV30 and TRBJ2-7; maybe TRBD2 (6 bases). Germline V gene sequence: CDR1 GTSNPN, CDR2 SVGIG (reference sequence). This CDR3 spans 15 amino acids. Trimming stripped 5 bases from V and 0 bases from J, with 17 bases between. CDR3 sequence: CAWGHWGRSSYEQYF. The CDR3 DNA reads TGTGCCTGGGGCCATTGGGGGAGGAGCTCCTACGAGCAGTACTTC.

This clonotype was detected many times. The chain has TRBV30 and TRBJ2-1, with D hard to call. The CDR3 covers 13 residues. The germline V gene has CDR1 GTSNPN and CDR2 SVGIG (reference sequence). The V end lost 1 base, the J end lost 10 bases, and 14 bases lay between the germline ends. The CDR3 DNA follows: TGTGCCTGGAGTGGCGACTCGTTTGAGGAGCAGTTCTTC. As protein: CAWSGDSFEEQFF.

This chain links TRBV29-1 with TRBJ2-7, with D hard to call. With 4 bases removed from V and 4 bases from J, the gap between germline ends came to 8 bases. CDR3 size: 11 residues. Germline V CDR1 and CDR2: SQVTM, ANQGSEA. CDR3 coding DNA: TGCAGCGTTGTAGCCAGGTACGAGCAGTACTTC. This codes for CSVVARYEQYF.

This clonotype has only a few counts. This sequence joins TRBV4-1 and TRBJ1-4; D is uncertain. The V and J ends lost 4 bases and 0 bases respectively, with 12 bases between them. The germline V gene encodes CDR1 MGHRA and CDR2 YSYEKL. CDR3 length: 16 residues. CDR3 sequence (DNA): TGCGCCAGCAGCCGTGGTTGGCTGGCAACTAATGAAAAACTGTTTTTT. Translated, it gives CASSRGWLATNEKLFF.

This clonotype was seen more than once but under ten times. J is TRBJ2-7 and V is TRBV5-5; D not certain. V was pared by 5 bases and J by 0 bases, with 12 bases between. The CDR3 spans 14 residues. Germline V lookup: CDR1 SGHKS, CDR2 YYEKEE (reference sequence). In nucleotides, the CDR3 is TGTGCCAGCAGGGACCCCCGTCACTCCTACGAGCAGTACTTC. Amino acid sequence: CASRDPRHSYEQYF.

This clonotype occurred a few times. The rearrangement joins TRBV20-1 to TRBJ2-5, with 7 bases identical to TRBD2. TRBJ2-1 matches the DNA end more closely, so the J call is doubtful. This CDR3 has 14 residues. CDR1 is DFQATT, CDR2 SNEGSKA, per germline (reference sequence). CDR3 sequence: CSATIAGNYNEQFF. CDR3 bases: TGCAGTGCTACAATAGCGGGCAATTACAATGAGCAGTTCTTC.

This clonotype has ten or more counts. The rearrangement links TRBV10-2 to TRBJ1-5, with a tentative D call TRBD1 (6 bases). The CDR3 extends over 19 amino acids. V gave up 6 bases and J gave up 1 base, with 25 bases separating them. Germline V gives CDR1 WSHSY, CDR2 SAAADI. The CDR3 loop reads CASSDKGGPGILSNQPQHF. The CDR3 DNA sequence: TGCGCCAGCAGCGATAAGGGGGGACCTGGCATACTGAGCAATCAGCCCCAGCATTTT.

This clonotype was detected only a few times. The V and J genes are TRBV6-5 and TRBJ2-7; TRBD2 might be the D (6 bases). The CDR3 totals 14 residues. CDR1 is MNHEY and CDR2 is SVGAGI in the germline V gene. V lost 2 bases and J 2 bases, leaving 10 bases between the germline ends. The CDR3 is CASSYPGAPYEQYF. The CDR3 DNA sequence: TGTGCCAGCAGTTACCCGGGAGCCCCCTACGAGCAGTACTTC.

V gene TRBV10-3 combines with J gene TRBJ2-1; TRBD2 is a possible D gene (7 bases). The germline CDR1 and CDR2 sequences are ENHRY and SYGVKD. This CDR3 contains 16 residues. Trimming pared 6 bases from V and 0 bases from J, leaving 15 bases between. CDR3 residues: CAIRGGVASSYNEQFF. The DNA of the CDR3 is TGTGCCATCAGAGGGGGGGTGGCGAGCTCCTACAATGAGCAGTTCTTC.

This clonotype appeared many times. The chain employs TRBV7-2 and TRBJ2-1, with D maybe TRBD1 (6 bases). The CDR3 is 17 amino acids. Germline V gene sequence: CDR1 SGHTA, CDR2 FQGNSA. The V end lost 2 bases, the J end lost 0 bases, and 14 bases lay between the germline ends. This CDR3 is CASSLRFGGTSYNEQFF. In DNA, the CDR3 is TGTGCCAGCAGCTTACGTTTTGGGGGCACCTCCTACAATGAGCAGTTCTTC. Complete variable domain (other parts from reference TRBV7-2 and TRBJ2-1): GAGVSQSPSNKVTEKGKDVELRCDPISGHTALYWYRQSLGQGLEFLIYFQGNSAPDKSGLPSDRFSAERTGGSVSTLTIQRTQQEDSAVYLCASSLRFGGTSYNEQFFGPGTRLTVL.

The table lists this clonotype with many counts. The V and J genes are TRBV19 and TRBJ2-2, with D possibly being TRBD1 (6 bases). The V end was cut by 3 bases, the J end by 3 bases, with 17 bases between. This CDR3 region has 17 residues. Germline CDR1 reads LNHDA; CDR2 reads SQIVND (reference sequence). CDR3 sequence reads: CASSIYGDIWYTGELFF. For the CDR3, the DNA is TGTGCCAGTAGTATCTATGGGGACATTTGGTACACCGGGGAGCTGTTTTTT.

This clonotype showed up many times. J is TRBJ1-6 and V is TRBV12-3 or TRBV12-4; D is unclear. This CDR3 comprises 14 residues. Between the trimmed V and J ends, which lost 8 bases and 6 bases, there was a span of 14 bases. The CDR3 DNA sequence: TGTGCCAGCCAAGTGGCCAGCTCTAATTCACCCCTCCACTTT. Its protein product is CASQVASSNSPLHF.

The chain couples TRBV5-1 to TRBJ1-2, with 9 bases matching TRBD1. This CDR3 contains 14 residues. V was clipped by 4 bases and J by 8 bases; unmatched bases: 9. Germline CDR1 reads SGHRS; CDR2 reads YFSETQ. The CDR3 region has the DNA TGCGCCAGCAGCGTGGAACAGGGGGCGGAAGGCTACACCTTC. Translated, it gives CASSVEQGAEGYTF.

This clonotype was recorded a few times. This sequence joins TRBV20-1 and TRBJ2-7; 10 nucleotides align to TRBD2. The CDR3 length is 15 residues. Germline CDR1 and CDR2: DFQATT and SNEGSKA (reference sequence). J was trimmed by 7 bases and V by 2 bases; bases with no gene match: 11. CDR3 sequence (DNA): TGCAGTGCTAGACCCGCTAGCGGGAGATTGAAGGAGCAGTACTTC. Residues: CSARPASGRLKEQYF.

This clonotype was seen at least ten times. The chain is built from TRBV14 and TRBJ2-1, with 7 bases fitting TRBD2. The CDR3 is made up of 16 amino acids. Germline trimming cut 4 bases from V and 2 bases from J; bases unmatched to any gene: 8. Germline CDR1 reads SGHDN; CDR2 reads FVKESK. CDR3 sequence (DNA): TGTGCCAGCAGCCGAGGACTAGTTGCCCCCTACAATGAGCAGTTCTTC. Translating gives CASSRGLVAPYNEQFF. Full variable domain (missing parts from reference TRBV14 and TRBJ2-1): EAGVTQFPSHSVIEKGQTVTLRCDPISGHDNLYWYRRVMGKEIKFLLHFVKESKQDESGMPNNRFLAERTGGTYSTLKVQPAELEDSGVYFCASSRGLVAPYNEQFFGPGTRLTVL.

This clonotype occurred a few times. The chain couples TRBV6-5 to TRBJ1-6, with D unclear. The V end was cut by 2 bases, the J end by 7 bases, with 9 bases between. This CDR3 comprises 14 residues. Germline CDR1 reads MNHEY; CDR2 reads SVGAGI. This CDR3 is CASSYGNDNSPLHF. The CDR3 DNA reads TGTGCCAGCAGTTACGGCAACGACAATTCACCCCTCCACTTT.